This T cell receptor (beta chain) was found in a study of blood T cell repertoires in COVID-19. Study background: From the United States, Italy and Spain came samples of acute and convalescent COVID-19. The analysed material was cDNA or gDNA that came from T cells, B-cell-depleted T cells, or PBMCs.

Original handling: Amplification of reference gene primers provided the estimated nucleated cell counts. The assay was immunoSEQ multiplex PCR, and TCRdb's table has in-frame clones only and misses some. V and J calls and clone size follow that table, whereas D and trimming were derived from the DNA. The sample contains about 60,000 clones, 80% to 85% of which appear only once. Seattle patients were enrolled during active infection and followed longitudinally. The sequenced material came from peripheral blood. This TCR was recovered from a man in his 60s with COVID-19, enrolled during active disease.

In nucleotides, the CDR3 is TGTGCCAGCAATCCGACAGGAGACTATGGCTACACCTTC. Translating it yields CASNPTGDYGYTF. The chain combines TRBV2 with TRBJ1-2; TRBD1 is a possible D gene (6 bases). The CDR3 runs 13 residues. Germline CDR1 and CDR2: SNHLY and FYNNEI. V lost 7 bases, J lost 3 bases, and 12 bases lay in between.